This T cell receptor (beta chain) appears in the sequencing data of a study of blood T cell repertoires in COVID-19. Under the authors' procedure: For nucleated cells, counts were estimated from reference gene primer amplification. Using immunoSEQ multiplex PCR, the repertoire was profiled, and TCRdb retains in-frame clones only, with some absent. Clone size and V and J calls were adopted from that table, with D and trimming inferred from the DNA. The table lists 90,000 to 140,000 clones, approximately 80% of them singletons, with approximately 15% in the top ten. Germline V lookup: CDR1 SGHDT, CDR2 YYEEEE. The CDR3 has 15 amino acids. V was trimmed by 0 bases and J by 4 bases, leaving 11 bases between them.

Input material: peripheral blood. This clonotype was sampled from an elderly woman with acute or convalescent COVID-19. The chain uses TRBV5-6 and TRBJ2-1; D perhaps matches TRBD1 (7 bases). This chain's CDR3 is CASSLASGGYNEQFF. DNA for the CDR3: TGTGCCAGCAGCTTGGCGTCAGGGGGGTACAATGAGCAGTTCTTC. Supplemented by reference TRBV5-6 and TRBJ2-1, the full variable domain reads DAGVTQSPTHLIKTRGQQVTLRCSPKSGHDTVSWYQQALGQGPQFIFQYYEEEERQRGNFPDRFSGHQFPNYSSELNVNALLLGDSALYLCASSLASGGYNEQFFGPGTRLTVL.